The 21 T cell receptor beta chains listed next were all sequenced from one sample in a study of blood T cell repertoires in COVID-19. Method: immunoSEQ multiplex PCR; TCRdb's copy keeps in-frame clones and lacks some. The sample contains around 140,000 clones, about four fifths of which appear only once. Source material: peripheral blood. These receptors all come from a human donor in a cohort sampled during active COVID-19.

The chain combines TRBV7-2 with TRBJ2-1, with TRBD2 matching over 8 bases. The CDR3 consists of 14 residues. Germline CDR1 SGHTA, CDR2 FQGNSA. With 5 bases clipped from V and 8 bases from J, the junction kept 8 bases outside the gene matches. CDR3 nucleotide sequence: TGTGCCAGCAGCCCGTCCGGGACTAGGGATGAGCAGTTCTTC. Translating it yields CASSPSGTRDEQFF.

This clone was seen only once. The V gene is TRBV24-1, the J gene TRBJ2-1; TRBD1 agrees at 11 bases. CDR1 KGHDR and CDR2 SFDVKD come from the germline V gene. This CDR3 region has 13 residues. The ends lost 9 bases at V and 8 bases at J; junction bases unmatched: 5. CDR3 sequence (DNA): TGTGCCACCGGGACAGGGGGAGTTGATGAGCAGTTCTTC. Amino acids: CATGTGGVDEQFF.

The chain carries TRBV3-1 (or the pseudogene TRBV3-2) and TRBJ2-2; 7 bases are a match to TRBD2. CDR1 LGHDT and CDR2 YNNKEL come from the germline V gene (reference sequence). The CDR3 runs to 14 residues. The V gene end was trimmed by 4 bases and the J gene end by 1 base; junction bases not matched to a gene: 0. The CDR3 reads CASSRGGNTGELFF. Here the CDR3 DNA reads TGTGCCAGCAGCCGCGGGGGGAACACCGGGGAGCTGTTTTTT.

The chain joins TRBV7-2 to TRBJ1-5; tentatively, D is TRBD1 (6 bases). This CDR3 has 15 residues. Germline CDR1 SGHTA, CDR2 FQGNSA. Trimming removed 1 base from V and 2 bases from J, with 9 bases in between. The CDR3 sequence is CASSLVWTGNQPQHF. CDR3 DNA sequence: TGTGCCAGCAGCTTAGTATGGACAGGCAATCAGCCCCAGCATTTT. The full variable domain, in which reference TRBV7-2 and TRBJ1-5 provide the parts outside the CDR3, is GAGVSQSPSNKVTEKGKDVELRCDPISGHTALYWYRQSLGQGLEFLIYFQGNSAPDKSGLPSDRFSAERTGGSVSTLTIQRTQQEDSAVYLCASSLVWTGNQPQHFGDGTRLSIL.

Only one count was recorded for this clone. The rearrangement uses TRBV24-1 and TRBJ1-2; D is uncertain. Trimming shortened V by 4 bases and J by 4 bases, and 12 bases separated the two germline ends. Germline V gives CDR1 KGHDR, CDR2 SFDVKD. CDR3 length equals 14 residues. The CDR3 region is CATSEDTTVYGYTF. CDR3 coding DNA: TGTGCCACCAGTGAGGATACTACTGTCTATGGCTACACCTTC.

This chain uses TRBV19 with TRBJ2-1; D perhaps matches TRBD2 (6 bases). The CDR3 is 13 amino acids. Germline values: CDR1 LNHDA, CDR2 SQIVND (reference sequence). V lost 7 bases and J 9 bases, leaving 16 bases between the germline ends. The CDR3 DNA reads as TGTGCCAGTATCTGGGGTAGCGGTCCTGAGCAGTTCTTC. Protein sequence: CASIWGSGPEQFF.

The DNA for the CDR3 is TGTGCCAGCAGCTTGGACAGTAACTATGGCTACACCTTC. This gives the protein CASSLDSNYGYTF. The rearrangement links TRBV5-4 to TRBJ1-2; D unclear. V was pared by 0 bases and J by 1 base, with 4 bases between. The CDR3 consists of 13 residues. Germline V lookup: CDR1 SGHNT, CDR2 YYREEE (reference sequence).

The V call is TRBV14, the J call TRBJ1-2; D is perhaps TRBD1 (5 bases). The CDR3 consists of 13 residues. Germline assignment: CDR1 SGHDN and CDR2 FVKESK. V dropped 3 bases and J dropped 3 bases, with 8 bases sitting between them. The CDR3 spells CASSQRDYYGYTF. The CDR3 region has the DNA TGTGCCAGCAGCCAGCGGGACTACTATGGCTACACCTTC.

The chain joins TRBV6-1 to TRBJ2-7; 11 nucleotides match TRBD2. This CDR3 has 16 amino acids. V was pared by 1 base and J by 5 bases, with 7 bases of the junction left unmatched. Looked up from germline, CDR1 is MNHNS and CDR2 is SASEGT. This CDR3 is CASSEEPPGLADEQYF. CDR3 sequence (DNA): TGTGCCAGCAGTGAAGAACCTCCGGGACTAGCGGACGAGCAGTACTTC.

The chain's CDR3 is CASSPLGGQSAQPQHF. CDR3 in DNA: TGTGCCAGCTCACCCTTAGGGGGACAATCGGCTCAGCCCCAGCATTTT. The chain recombines TRBV18 with TRBJ1-5; D perhaps matches TRBD1 (6 bases). Germline V lookup: CDR1 KGHSH, CDR2 LQKENI. The CDR3 is 16 residues long. Trimming took 3 bases from V and 6 from J, leaving 18 bases between them. The whole variable domain, remainder taken from reference TRBV18 and TRBJ1-5, is NAGVMQNPRHLVRRRGQEARLRCSPMKGHSHVYWYRQLPEEGLKFMVYLQKENIIDESGMPKERFSAEFPKEGPSILRIQQVVRGDSAAYFCASSPLGGQSAQPQHFGDGTRLSIL.

The chain combines TRBV5-5 with TRBJ1-3, with D possibly being TRBD1 (6 bases). Trimming removed 1 base at V and 0 bases at J, with 17 bases between. This CDR3 has 18 amino acids. The germline V gene encodes CDR1 SGHKS and CDR2 YYEKEE (reference sequence). The CDR3 DNA is TGTGCCAGCAGCTTGTTGCACACAGGGATTCGCTCTGGAAACACCATATATTTT. Translating it yields CASSLLHTGIRSGNTIYF. Variable domain in full (rest from reference TRBV5-5 and TRBJ1-3): DAGVTQSPTHLIKTRGQQVTLRCSPISGHKSVSWYQQVLGQGPQFIFQYYEKEERGRGNFPDRFSARQFPNYSSELNVNALLLGDSALYLCASSLLHTGIRSGNTIYFGEGSWLTVV.

The chain uses TRBV11-3 and TRBJ2-3; TRBD2 aligns across 8 bases. Looked up from germline, CDR1 is SGHNT and CDR2 is YENEEA. The CDR3 covers 15 residues. V dropped 5 bases and J dropped 4; count of bases not matched to a gene: 8. The CDR3 DNA is TGTGCCAGCAGCACCAGAGCGGGGGCGGCAGATACGCAGTATTTT. Its translation is CASSTRAGAADTQYF.

The count of this clone is one. The CDR3, as DNA: TGTGCCAGCAGCGTAGGCCCTTCTAGGAACGCTGGAAACACCATATATTTT. This gives the protein CASSVGPSRNAGNTIYF. This rearrangement joins TRBV9 to TRBJ1-3; D is uncertain. CDR3 length: 17 residues. CDR1 is SGDLS and CDR2 is YYNGEE in the germline V gene. The germline V and J ends were trimmed by 0 bases and 2 bases, with 15 bases remaining between them. Full variable domain (remainder filled in from reference TRBV9 and TRBJ1-3): DSGVTQTPKHLITATGQRVTLRCSPRSGDLSVYWYQQSLDQGLQFLIQYYNGEERAKGNILERFSAQQFPDLHSELNLSSLELGDSALYFCASSVGPSRNAGNTIYFGEGSWLTVV.

The rearrangement joins TRBV19 to TRBJ2-5; perhaps TRBD1 as D (6 bases). V shed 8 bases and J shed 2 bases, with 9 bases lying between them. Germline V gives CDR1 LNHDA, CDR2 SQIVND (reference sequence). This CDR3 comprises 12 residues. CDR3 nucleotide sequence: TGTGCCAGTGGGGACATACAAGAGACCCAGTACTTC. Protein: CASGDIQETQYF.

This clone was counted a single time. The genes are TRBV7-2 and TRBJ1-6; D is unresolved. Germline assignment: CDR1 SGHTA and CDR2 FQGNSA. Trimming took 5 bases from V and 7 from J, leaving 15 bases between them. CDR3 length: 15 residues. The CDR3 loop is CASSASPPPNSPLHF. The CDR3 nucleotides are TGTGCCAGCAGCGCCAGTCCTCCTCCGAATTCACCCCTCCACTTT. Full variable domain (remainder filled in from reference TRBV7-2 and TRBJ1-6): GAGVSQSPSNKVTEKGKDVELRCDPISGHTALYWYRQSLGQGLEFLIYFQGNSAPDKSGLPSDRFSAERTGGSVSTLTIQRTQQEDSAVYLCASSASPPPNSPLHFGNGTRLTVT.

This sequence joins TRBV28 and TRBJ2-7; 9 bases map to TRBD1. The germline CDR1 and CDR2 sequences are MDHEN and SYDVKM. The CDR3 has 15 amino acids. V lost 1 base and J lost 6; bases outside the gene matches: 7. The CDR3 DNA is TGTGCCAGCAGTTTATTGGGGACAGGGATGGGCGAGCAGTACTTC. Translating gives CASSLLGTGMGEQYF.

The chain has TRBV7-3 and TRBJ2-3; 7 nucleotides agree with TRBD2. This CDR3 spans 16 amino acids. V lost 3 bases and J lost 0; bases outside the gene matches: 6. Germline loops: CDR1 SGHTA, CDR2 FQGTGA. The CDR3 nucleotides read TGTGCCAGCAGCTTGGGCGGGGGAGGGAGCACAGATACGCAGTATTTT. The encoded protein is CASSLGGGGSTDTQYF.

The chain joins TRBV2 to TRBJ2-4, with 12 nucleotides matching TRBD2. Germline assignment: CDR1 SNHLY and CDR2 FYNNEI. With 6 bases clipped from V and 5 bases from J, the junction kept 8 bases outside the gene matches. CDR3 length: 16 amino acids. The CDR3 region is CASSAGLAGNENIQYF. The CDR3 DNA reads TGTGCCAGCAGCGCCGGACTAGCGGGAAATGAAAACATTCAGTACTTC. Full variable domain (rest looked up from reference TRBV2 and TRBJ2-4): EPEVTQTPSHQVTQMGQEVILRCVPISNHLYFYWYRQILGQKVEFLVSFYNNEISEKSEIFDDQFSVERPDGSNFTLKIRSTKLEDSAMYFCASSAGLAGNENIQYFGAGTRLSVL.

The chain uses TRBV6-5 and TRBJ2-1; 16 bases are a match to TRBD2. The CDR3 sequence is 16 residues long. V lost 0 bases, J lost 8 bases, and 1 base stayed unmatched. Germline CDR1 and CDR2: MNHEY and SVGAGI. The CDR3 protein is CASSYSGTSGGDEQFF. The DNA of the CDR3 is TGTGCCAGCAGTTACTCAGGGACTAGCGGGGGGGATGAGCAGTTCTTC.

J is TRBJ2-1 and V is TRBV19, with no clear D. This CDR3 is 15 amino acids long. Germline-derived CDR1 and CDR2 are LNHDA and SQIVND (reference sequence). The V end was cut by 3 bases, the J end by 2 bases, with 11 bases between. The CDR3 loop is CASSISTLTYNEQFF. CDR3 nucleotides: TGTGCCAGTAGTATCTCGACTTTGACCTACAATGAGCAGTTCTTC.

This clone was detected once. The chain employs TRBV21-1 and TRBJ2-5; the table names TRBD2, a call not compared with the DNA. TRBV21-1 is recorded as a pseudogene. The CDR3 loop spans 12 amino acids. The DNA for the CDR3 is TGTGCCAGCCGCGTGGTCGGAGAGACCCAGTACTTC. Translating gives CASRVVGETQYF.